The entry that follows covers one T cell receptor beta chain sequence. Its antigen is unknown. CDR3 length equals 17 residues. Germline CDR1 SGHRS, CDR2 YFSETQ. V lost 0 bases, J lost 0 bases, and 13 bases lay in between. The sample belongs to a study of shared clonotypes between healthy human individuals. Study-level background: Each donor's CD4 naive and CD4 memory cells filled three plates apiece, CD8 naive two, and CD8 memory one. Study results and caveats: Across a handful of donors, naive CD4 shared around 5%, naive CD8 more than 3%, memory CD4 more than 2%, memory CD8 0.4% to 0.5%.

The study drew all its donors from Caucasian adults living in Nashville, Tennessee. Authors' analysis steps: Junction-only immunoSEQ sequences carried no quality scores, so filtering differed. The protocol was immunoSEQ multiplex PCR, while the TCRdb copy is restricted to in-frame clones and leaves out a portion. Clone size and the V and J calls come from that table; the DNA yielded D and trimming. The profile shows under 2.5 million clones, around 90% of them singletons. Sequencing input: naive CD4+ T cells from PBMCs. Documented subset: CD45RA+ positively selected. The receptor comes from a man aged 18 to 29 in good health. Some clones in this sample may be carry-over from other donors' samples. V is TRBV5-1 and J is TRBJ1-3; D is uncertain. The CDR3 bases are TGCGCCAGCAGCTTGGCCGCAGGCCGGATCTCTGGAAACACCATATATTTT. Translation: CASSLAAGRISGNTIYF.